This TCR beta chain comes out of a study of blood T cell repertoires in COVID-19. Assay used: immunoSEQ multiplex PCR; TCRdb lists only in-frame clones, some missing. The table records 100,000 to 150,000 clones, around 89% of them present only once. The CDR3 is 14 amino acids. V dropped 6 bases and J dropped 5 bases, with 16 bases sitting between them. The V gene's germline CDR1 is SGHTA and CDR2 FQGNSA. The J gene is TRBJ2-5, the V gene TRBV7-2, with D possibly TRBD2 on 6 matching bases. This receptor was taken from a man aged 60 to 69 with COVID-19, enrolled during active disease. The sequenced sample consisted of peripheral blood. The CDR3 nucleotides are TGTGCCAGCAGAGACGGGACTCGGGGGGAGACCCAGTACTTC. Protein: CASRDGTRGETQYF.